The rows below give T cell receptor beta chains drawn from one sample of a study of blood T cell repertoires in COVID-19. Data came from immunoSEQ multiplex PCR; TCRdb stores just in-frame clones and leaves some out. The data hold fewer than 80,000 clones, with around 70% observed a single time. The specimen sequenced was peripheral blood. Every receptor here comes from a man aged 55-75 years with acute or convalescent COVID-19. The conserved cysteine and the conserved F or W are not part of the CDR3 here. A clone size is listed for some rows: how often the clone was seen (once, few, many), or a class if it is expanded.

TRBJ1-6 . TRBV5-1 ASSHYRENSPLH
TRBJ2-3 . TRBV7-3 ASSEGTSGATDTQY
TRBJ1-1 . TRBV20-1 SVKNTEAF
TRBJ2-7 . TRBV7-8 ASSWTSGSAYEQY
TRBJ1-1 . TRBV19 ASSIRDLNTEAF
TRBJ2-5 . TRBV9 ASSVGDSLFGETQY
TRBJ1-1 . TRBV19 ASSTGQGAIEAF
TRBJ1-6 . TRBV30 AWAGNYNSPLH
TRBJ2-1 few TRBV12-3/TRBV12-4 ASTDRSGNEQF
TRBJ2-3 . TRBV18 ASSRMQERTDTQY
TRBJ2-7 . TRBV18 ASSDGQEYEQY
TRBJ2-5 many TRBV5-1 ASSVGQVETQY
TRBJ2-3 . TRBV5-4 ASSPGLAGGRSTDTQY
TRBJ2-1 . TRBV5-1 ASSPTQDYNEQF
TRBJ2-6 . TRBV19 ASSVTGGAGANVLT
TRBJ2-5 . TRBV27 ASSYAWLGQGAGTQY
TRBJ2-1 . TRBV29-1 SVDWKGAGEQF
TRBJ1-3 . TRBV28 ASWGGTGNTIY
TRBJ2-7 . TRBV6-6 ASSSDGTGDYEQY
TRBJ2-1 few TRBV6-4 ASSEGLAGDEQF
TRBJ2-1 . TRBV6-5 ASSRTGFEQF
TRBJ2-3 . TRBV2 ASSARVGADTQY
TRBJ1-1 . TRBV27 ASSLIGVGEAF
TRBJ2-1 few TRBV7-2 ASSAASGSIHNEQF
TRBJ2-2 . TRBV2 ASNKDRNTGELF
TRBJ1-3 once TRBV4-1 ASSNWRDAGNTIY
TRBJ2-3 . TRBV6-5 ASSPYYRDTDTQY
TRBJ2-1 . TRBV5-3 ARSFRGSDYNEQF
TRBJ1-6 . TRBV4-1 ASSQGTGVGGNSPLH
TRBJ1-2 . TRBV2 ASSEKVGEGYGYT
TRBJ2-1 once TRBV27 ASSISGYNEQF
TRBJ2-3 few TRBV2 ASSDVTGTDTQY
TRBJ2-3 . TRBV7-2 ASSSSGVITDTQY
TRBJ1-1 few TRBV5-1 ASSQEGTRIDTEAF
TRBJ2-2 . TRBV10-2 ASRGTANTGELF
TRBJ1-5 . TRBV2 ASASSNQPQH
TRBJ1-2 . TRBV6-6 ASSYSGTVIGYT
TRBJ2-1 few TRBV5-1 ASRVEGSYNEQF
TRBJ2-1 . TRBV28 ASSEGQGYEQF
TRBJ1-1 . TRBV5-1 ASSFDSNTEAF
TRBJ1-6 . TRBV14 ASRQTAGGANSPLH
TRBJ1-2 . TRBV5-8 ASSPDRVNYGYT
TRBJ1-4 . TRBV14 ASSQGGNEKLF
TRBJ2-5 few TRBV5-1 ASSQGASGGFWETQY